This T cell receptor (beta chain) was profiled in a study of blood T cell repertoires in COVID-19. Study at large: Sample material is recorded as cDNA or gDNA derived from T cells, B-cell-depleted T cells, or PBMCs.

V gave up 7 bases and J gave up 10 bases; unmatched junction bases: 4. CDR1 is MNHEY, CDR2 SVGAGI, per germline. The CDR3 spans 11 residues. Study processing details: From reference gene primer amplification, estimates of nucleated cell counts were derived. TCRdb keeps only in-frame clones here, not all; method: immunoSEQ multiplex PCR. V and J calls and clone size are those listed in that table; D and trimming were worked out from the DNA. The table has under 100,000 clones, 89% seen once; the top ten hold approximately 3.6%. The chain links TRBV6-5 to TRBJ1-1, with 9 bases identical to TRBD1. Input material: peripheral blood. The sequence derives from a woman between 65 and 79 years old with acute or convalescent COVID-19. The CDR3: CASIRDRAAFF. The CDR3 DNA reads TGTGCCAGCATCAGGGACAGGGCAGCTTTCTTT.